This T cell receptor (beta chain) was identified in a study of blood T cell repertoires in COVID-19 (dated by TCRdb to about 2020). Background for the entire study: Collaborator samples came from the United States, Italy and Spain and covered acute and convalescent phases of COVID-19. The prospective study material was composed of cDNA or gDNA derived from T cells, B-cell-depleted T cells, or PBMCs. Where available, HLA class I and class II types were obtained from metadata supplied by the sample provider rather than from assay-based typing. The dataset comprised deeply sampled blood TCRbeta repertoires from subjects exposed to, actively infected with, or recovered from COVID-19. The repertoires were released in a freely available public database meant as a resource for research on the immune response to SARS-CoV-2. The sample metadata nearly always contained a de-identified subject ID, COVID-19 status, age in years and sex. Samples came from the ongoing ImmuneRACE study (first 160 participants) plus 1,254 subjects from 6 global collaborators. What the research found in general, with its limitations: How much clinical and demographic metadata was included differed by source and by participant, and the metadata was provided uncurated.

A word on this clone: Its recognized antigen is unknown. No quality values exist for individual bases; no much larger clone is one base distant.

Collaborating institutions collected whole blood in K2EDTA tubes following their own protocols. For TCRbeta analysis, collaborators shipped samples as frozen whole blood, isolated PBMCs, or DNA extracted from either of those sample types. TCRbeta CDR3 regions were amplified from genomic DNA by means of the immunoSEQ Assay, a bias-controlled multiplex PCR. The published analysis was carried out like this. The number of nucleated cells in each sample was estimated by amplification of reference gene primers within the assay. Sequence reads were collapsed and filtered to measure the absolute abundance of every unique TCRbeta CDR3 rearrangement. Productive Simpson clonality was computed per sample as the square root of Simpson's diversity index over productive rearrangements. This immuneACCESS table, as held by TCRdb, lists in-frame sequences with V and J called but not all clones. Of the missing ones, under half trace to an unresolved V gene in checked studies; the others have no known cause. V and J calls plus clone size are reproduced from that table; the DNA served to infer D and trimming. The sample table lists about 160,000 clones, around 83% of them with a count of one. Together, the top ten hold roughly 1% of the sample.

The CDR3 has 16 amino acids, counting the end cysteine and phenylalanine. This entry keeps only the CDR3 DNA: 48 bases, framed from base 1. At the junction V is shortened by 5 bases and J by 0 bases, with 14 bases in between. The germline V gene supplies CDR1 SGHVS and CDR2 FQNEAQ. This TCR was sampled from a man between 40 and 49 years old with acute or convalescent COVID-19. The material sequenced was peripheral blood. Here the chain combines TRBV7-8 and TRBJ1-3; too little of a D gene remains to name it. CDR3 loop: CASSQRHLDSGNTIYF. The DNA is as follows: TGTGCCAGCAGCCAACGACACTTAGACTCTGGAAACACCATATATTTT.